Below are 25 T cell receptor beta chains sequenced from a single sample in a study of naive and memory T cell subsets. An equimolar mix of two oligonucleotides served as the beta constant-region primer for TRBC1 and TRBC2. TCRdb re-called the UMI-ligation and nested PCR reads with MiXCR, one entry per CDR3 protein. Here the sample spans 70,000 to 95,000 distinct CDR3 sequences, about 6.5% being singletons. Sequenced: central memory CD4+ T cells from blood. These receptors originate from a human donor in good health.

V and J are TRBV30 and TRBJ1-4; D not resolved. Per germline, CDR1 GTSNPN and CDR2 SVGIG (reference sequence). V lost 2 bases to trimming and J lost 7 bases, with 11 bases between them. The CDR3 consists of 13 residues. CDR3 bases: TGTGCCTGGAGTAGAGAACGTGCTGAAAAACTGTTTTTT. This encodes CAWSRERAEKLFF.

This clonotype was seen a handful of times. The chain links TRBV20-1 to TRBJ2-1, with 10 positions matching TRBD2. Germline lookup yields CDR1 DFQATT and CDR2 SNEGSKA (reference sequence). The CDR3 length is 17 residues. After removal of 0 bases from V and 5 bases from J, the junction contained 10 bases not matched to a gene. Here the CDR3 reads CSARDQGAGGRNNEQFF. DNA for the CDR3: TGCAGTGCTAGAGACCAAGGAGCGGGGGGGCGGAACAATGAGCAGTTCTTC.

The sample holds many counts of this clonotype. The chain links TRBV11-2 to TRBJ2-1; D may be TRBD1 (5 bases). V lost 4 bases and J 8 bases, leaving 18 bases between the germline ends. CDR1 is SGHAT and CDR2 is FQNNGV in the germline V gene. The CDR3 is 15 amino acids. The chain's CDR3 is CASSSTRHKGHEQFF. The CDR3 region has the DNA TGTGCCAGCAGCTCTACTCGACACAAGGGGCATGAGCAGTTCTTC.

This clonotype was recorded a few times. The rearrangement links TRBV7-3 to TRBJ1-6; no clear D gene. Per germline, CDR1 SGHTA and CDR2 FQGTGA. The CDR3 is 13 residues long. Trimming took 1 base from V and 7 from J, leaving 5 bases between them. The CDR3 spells CASSLNVNSPLHF. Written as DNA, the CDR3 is TGTGCCAGCAGCTTAAACGTGAATTCACCCCTCCACTTT.

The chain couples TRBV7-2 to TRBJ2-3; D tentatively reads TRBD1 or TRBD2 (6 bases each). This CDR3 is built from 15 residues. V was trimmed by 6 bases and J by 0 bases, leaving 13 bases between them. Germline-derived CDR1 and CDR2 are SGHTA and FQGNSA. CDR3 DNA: TGTGCCAGCAGACTCCAGGGGACTAGCACAGATACGCAGTATTTT. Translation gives CASRLQGTSTDTQYF.

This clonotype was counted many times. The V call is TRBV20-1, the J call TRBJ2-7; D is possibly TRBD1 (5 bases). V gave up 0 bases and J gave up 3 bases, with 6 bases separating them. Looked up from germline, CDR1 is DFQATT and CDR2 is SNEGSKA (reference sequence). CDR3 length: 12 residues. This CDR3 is CSARDDSYEQYF. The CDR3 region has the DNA TGCAGTGCTAGAGACGACAGCTACGAGCAGTACTTC.

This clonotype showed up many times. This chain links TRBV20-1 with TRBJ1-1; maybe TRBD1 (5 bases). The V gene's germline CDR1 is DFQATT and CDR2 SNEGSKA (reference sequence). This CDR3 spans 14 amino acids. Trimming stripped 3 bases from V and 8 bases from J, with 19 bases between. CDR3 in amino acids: CSASTLRGGVEAFF. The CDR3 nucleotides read TGCAGTGCTAGTACGCTTCGTGGGGGGGTCGAAGCTTTCTTT.

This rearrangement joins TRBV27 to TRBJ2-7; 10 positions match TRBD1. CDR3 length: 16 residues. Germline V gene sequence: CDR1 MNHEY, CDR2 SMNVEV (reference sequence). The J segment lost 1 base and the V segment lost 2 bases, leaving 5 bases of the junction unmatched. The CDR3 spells CASSLKPGQGSYEQYF. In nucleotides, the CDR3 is TGTGCCAGCAGTTTAAAACCGGGACAGGGGTCCTACGAGCAGTACTTC.

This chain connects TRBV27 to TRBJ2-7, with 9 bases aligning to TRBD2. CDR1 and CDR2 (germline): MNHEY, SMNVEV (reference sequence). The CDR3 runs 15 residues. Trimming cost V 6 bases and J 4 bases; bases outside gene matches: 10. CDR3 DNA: TGTGCCAGCAGGAATGCTGGCGGGGGGGTTTACGAGCAGTACTTC. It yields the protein CASRNAGGGVYEQYF.

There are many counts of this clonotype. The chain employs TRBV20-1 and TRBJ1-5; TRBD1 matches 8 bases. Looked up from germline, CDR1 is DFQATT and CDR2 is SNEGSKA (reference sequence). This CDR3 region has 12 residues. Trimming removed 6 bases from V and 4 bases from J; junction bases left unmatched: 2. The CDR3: CSAQGANQPQHF. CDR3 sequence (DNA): TGCAGTGCGCAGGGGGCTAATCAGCCCCAGCATTTT.

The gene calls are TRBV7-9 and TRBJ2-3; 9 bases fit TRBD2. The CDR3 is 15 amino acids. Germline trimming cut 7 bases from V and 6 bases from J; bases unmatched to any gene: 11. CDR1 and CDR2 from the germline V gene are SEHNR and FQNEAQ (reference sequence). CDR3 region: CASTLNSGRLDTQYF. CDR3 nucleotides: TGTGCCAGCACCTTGAATAGCGGGAGATTGGATACGCAGTATTTT.

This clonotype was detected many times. The CDR3: CSEADRLDGYTF. The CDR3 bases are TGCAGTGAAGCGGACAGGTTAGATGGCTACACCTTC. The chain joins TRBV20-1 to TRBJ1-2; TRBD1 aligns across 7 bases. J gave up 6 bases and V 7 bases, and 8 bases lay outside the gene matches. Per germline, CDR1 DFQATT and CDR2 SNEGSKA (reference sequence). The CDR3 totals 12 residues.

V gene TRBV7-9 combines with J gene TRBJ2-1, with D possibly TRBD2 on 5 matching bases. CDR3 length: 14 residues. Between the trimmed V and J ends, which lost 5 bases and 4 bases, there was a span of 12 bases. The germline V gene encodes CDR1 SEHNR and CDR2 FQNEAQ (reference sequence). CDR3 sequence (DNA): TGTGCCAGCAGCCTCGGGATTAGGTACAATGAGCAGTTCTTC. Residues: CASSLGIRYNEQFF. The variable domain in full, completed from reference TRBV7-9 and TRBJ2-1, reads DTGVSQNPRHKITKRGQNVTFRCDPISEHNRLYWYRQTLGQGPEFLTYFQNEAQLEKSRLLSDRFSAERPKGSFSTLEIQRTEQGDSAMYLCASSLGIRYNEQFFGPGTRLTVL.

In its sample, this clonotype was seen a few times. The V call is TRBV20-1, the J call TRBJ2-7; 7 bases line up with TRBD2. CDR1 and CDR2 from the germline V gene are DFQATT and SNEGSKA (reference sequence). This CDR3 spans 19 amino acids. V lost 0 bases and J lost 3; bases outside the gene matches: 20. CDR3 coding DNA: TGCAGTGCTAGAGATCTGGGGGGAGGTGCGGGGACTACCTTCTACGAGCAGTACTTC. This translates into CSARDLGGGAGTTFYEQYF.

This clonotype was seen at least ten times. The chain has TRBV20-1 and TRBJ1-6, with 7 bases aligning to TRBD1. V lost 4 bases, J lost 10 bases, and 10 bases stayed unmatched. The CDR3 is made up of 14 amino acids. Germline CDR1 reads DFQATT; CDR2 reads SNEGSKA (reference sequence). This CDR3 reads CSAIDRVNVSPLHF. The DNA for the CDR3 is TGCAGTGCTATAGACAGGGTGAATGTATCACCCCTCCACTTT.

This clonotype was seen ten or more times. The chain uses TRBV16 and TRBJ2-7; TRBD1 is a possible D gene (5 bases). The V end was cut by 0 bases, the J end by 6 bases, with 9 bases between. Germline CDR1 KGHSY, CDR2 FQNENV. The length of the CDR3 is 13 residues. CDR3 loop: CASSQSGPGEQYF. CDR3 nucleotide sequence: TGTGCCAGCAGCCAATCGGGGCCGGGCGAGCAGTACTTC.

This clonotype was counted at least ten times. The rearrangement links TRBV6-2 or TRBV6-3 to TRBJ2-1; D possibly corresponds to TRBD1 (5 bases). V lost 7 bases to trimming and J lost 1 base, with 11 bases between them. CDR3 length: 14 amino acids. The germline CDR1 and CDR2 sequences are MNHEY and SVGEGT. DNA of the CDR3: TGTGCCAGCAAAACGACAGAATCCTACAATGAGCAGTTCTTC. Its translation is CASKTTESYNEQFF.

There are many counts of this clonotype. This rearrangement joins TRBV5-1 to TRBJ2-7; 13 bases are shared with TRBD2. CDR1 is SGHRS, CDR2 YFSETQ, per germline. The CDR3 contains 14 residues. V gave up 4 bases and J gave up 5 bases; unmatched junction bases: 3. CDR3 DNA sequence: TGCGCCAGCAGCGCCGGGACTAGCGGGGACGAGCAGTACTTC. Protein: CASSAGTSGDEQYF.

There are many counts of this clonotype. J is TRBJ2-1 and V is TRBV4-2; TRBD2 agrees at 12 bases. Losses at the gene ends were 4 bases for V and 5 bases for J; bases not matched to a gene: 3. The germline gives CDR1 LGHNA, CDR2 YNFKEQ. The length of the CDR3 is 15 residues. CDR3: CASSRRTSGDNEQFF. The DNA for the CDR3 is TGTGCCAGCAGCCGTAGGACTAGCGGGGACAATGAGCAGTTCTTC.

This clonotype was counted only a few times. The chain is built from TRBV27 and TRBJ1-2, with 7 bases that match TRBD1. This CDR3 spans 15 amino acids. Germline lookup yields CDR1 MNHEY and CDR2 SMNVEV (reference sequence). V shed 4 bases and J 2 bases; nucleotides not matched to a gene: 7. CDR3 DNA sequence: TGTGCCAGCAGTTCCATACAGGGACAGAACTATGGCTACACCTTC. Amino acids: CASSSIQGQNYGYTF.

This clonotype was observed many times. Written as DNA, the CDR3 is TGCGCCAGCAGTCGGACCGGGACTAGCGGGGGGACAACAGATACGCAGTATTTT. Its protein is CASSRTGTSGGTTDTQYF. The chain couples TRBV4-3 to TRBJ2-3; TRBD2 matches 15 bases. Germline V CDR1 and CDR2: LGHNA, YSLEER. The V segment lost 6 bases and the J segment 3 bases; nucleotides outside the gene matches: 10. This CDR3 has 18 residues.

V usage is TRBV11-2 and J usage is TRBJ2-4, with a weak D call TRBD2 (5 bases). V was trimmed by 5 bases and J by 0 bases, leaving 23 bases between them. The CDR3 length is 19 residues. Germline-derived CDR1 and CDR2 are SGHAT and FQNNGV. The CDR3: CASSQRRPGSAVAKNIQYF. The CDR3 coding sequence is TGTGCCAGCAGCCAACGTCGACCGGGGAGTGCCGTAGCCAAAAACATTCAGTACTTC.

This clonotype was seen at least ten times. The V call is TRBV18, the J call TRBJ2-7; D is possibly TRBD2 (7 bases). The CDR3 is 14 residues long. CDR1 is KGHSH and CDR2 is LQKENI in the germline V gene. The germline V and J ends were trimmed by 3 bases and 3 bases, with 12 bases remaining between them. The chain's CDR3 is CASSPGGQIYEQYF. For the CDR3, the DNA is TGTGCCAGCTCACCCGGGGGGCAGATCTACGAGCAGTACTTC.

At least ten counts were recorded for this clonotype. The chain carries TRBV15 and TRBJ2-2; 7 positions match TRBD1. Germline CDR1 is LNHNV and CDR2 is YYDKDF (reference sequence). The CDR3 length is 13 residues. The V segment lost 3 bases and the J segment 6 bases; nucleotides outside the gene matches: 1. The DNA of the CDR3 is TGTGCCACCAGCAGTCAGGGGGCCGGGGAGCTGTTTTTT. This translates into CATSSQGAGELFF.

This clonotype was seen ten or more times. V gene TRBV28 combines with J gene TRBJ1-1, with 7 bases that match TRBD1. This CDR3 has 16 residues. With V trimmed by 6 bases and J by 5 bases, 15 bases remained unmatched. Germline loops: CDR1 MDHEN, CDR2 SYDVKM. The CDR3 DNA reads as TGTGCCAGCAGGATTAGGGGGCAAAGGAGTTGGACTGAAGCTTTCTTT. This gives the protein CASRIRGQRSWTEAFF.